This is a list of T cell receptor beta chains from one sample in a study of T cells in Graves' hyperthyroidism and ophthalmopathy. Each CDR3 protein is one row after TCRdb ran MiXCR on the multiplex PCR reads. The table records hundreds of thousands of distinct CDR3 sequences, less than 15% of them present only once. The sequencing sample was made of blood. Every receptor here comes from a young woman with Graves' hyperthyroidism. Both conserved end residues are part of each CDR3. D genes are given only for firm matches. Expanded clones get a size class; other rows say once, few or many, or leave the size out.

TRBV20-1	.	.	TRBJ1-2	CSAPQLHYGYTF	TGCAGTGCACCTCAACTACACTATGGCTACACCTTC
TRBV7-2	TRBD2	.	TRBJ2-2	CASSLGREGPRTGELFF	TGTGCCAGCAGCTTAGGGCGGGAGGGCCCTCGGACCGGGGAGCTGTTTTTT
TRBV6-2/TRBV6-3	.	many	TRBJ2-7	CASSYVNEQYF	TGTGCCAGCAGTTACGTAAACGAGCAGTACTTC
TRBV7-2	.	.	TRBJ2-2	CASSPRSITGELFF	TGTGCCAGCAGCCCCCGCTCCATCACCGGGGAGCTGTTTTTT
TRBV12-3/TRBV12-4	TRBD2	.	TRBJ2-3	CASSSPGGLAVSTDTQYF	TGTGCCAGCAGTTCCCCGGGGGGACTAGCGGTGAGCACAGATACGCAGTATTTT
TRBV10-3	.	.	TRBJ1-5	CAIKDPAGTLPQHF	TGTGCCATCAAGGACCCCGCAGGGACCTTGCCCCAGCATTTT
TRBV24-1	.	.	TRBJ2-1	CATSDFGGEQFF	TGTGCCACCAGTGATTTCGGAGGAGAACAGTTCTTC
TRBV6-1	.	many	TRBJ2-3	CASSSDSYRDTQYF	TGTGCCAGCAGTTCCGACTCCTATAGGGATACGCAGTATTTT
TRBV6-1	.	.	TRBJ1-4	CASSARALNEKLFF	TGTGCCAGCAGCGCCCGGGCCCTTAATGAAAAACTGTTTTTT
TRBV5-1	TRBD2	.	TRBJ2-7	CASSPSSTSGYYEQYF	TGCGCCAGCAGTCCCTCCTCGACTAGCGGGTACTACGAGCAGTACTTC
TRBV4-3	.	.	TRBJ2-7	CASSQGNGLSSYEQYF	TGCGCCAGCAGCCAAGGAAACGGGCTGAGCTCCTACGAGCAGTACTTC
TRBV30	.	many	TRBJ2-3	CAWSQMGDTQYF	TGTGCCTGGAGTCAGATGGGGGATACGCAGTATTTT
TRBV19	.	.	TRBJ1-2	CASIPKAGVAYGYTF	TGTGCCAGTATCCCTAAGGCAGGGGTCGCCTATGGCTACACCTTC
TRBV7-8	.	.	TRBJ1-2	CASSPGGLYGYTF	TGTGCCAGCAGCCCCGGGGGGCTCTATGGCTACACCTTC
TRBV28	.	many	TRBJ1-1	CASSPMWAEAFF	TGTGCCAGCAGTCCCATGTGGGCCGAAGCTTTCTTT
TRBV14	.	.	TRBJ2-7	CASSQDWGRIQNEQYF	TGTGCCAGCAGCCAAGATTGGGGGCGGATCCAGAACGAGCAGTACTTC
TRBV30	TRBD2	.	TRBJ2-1	CAWSGPQWREFRGSYNEQFF	TGTGCCTGGAGTGGGCCGCAATGGCGGGAGTTCCGGGGCTCCTACAATGAGCAGTTCTTC
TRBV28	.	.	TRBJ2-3	CASSPLPFTGTQYF	TGTGCCAGCAGCCCTCTACCTTTCACAGGTACGCAGTATTTT
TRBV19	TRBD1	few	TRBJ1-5	CASSIVWTGASNQPQHF	TGTGCCAGTAGTATCGTCTGGACAGGGGCCAGCAATCAGCCCCAGCATTTT
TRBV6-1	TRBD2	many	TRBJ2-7	CASSELIAGAYEQYF	TGTGCCAGCAGTGAACTAATAGCGGGAGCCTACGAGCAGTACTTC
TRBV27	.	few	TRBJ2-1	CASGMGPYNEQFF	TGTGCCAGCGGTATGGGCCCTTACAATGAGCAGTTCTTC
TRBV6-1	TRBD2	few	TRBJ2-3	CASSLPPGGIDTQYF	TGTGCCAGCAGTTTGCCGCCGGGAGGTATAGATACGCAGTATTTT
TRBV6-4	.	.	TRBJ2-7	CASRPSGVLGQGQYF	TGTGCCAGCAGACCATCAGGGGTTTTAGGGCAGGGGCAGTACTTC
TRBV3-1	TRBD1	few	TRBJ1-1	CASSQVAGTGGHTEAFF	TGTGCCAGCAGCCAAGTTGCCGGGACAGGGGGCCACACTGAAGCTTTCTTT
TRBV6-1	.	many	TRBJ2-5	CASSKQGAQETQYF	TGTGCCAGCAGTAAACAGGGAGCCCAAGAGACCCAGTACTTC
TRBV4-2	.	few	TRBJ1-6	CASSQGVQGGSPLHF	TGTGCCAGCAGCCAAGGGGTTCAGGGCGGGTCACCCCTCCACTTT
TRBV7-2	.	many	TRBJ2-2	CASSPSGQITGELFF	TGTGCCAGCAGCCCCTCGGGACAAATCACCGGGGAGCTGTTTTTT
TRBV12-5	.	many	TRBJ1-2	CASGLVLGVSNYGYTF	TGTGCTAGTGGTTTGGTCCTCGGGGTGTCAAACTATGGCTACACCTTC
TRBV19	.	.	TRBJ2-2	CASSKEDPLEGEHTGELFF	TGTGCCAGTAGTAAGGAAGACCCCTTAGAGGGAGAGCACACCGGGGAGCTGTTTTTT
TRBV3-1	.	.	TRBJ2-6	CASSQQDSGANVLTF	TGTGCCAGCAGCCAGCAGGACTCTGGGGCCAACGTCCTGACTTTC
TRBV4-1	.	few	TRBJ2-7	CASSQETWGYEQYF	TGCGCCAGCAGCCAAGAGACTTGGGGCTACGAGCAGTACTTC
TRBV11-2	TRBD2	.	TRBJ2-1	CASRTSGSGANEQFF	TGTGCCAGCAGAACTAGCGGGAGTGGTGCCAATGAGCAGTTCTTC
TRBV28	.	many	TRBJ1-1	CASSLKAGTEAFF	TGTGCCAGCAGCCTTAAGGCGGGGACTGAAGCTTTCTTT
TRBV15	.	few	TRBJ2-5	CATSSRREGETQYF	TGTGCCACCAGCAGTAGGCGGGAAGGAGAGACCCAGTACTTC
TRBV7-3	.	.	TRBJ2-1	CASSPGRGWGNEQFF	TGTGCCAGCAGTCCAGGACGCGGTTGGGGCAATGAGCAGTTCTTC
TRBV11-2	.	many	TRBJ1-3	CASSPRTDEKGIYF	TGTGCCAGCAGCCCACGAACCGACGAGAAAGGCATATATTTT
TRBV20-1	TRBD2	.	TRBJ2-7	CSASAIAGGRGNEQYF	TGCAGTGCTAGCGCGATAGCGGGAGGAAGAGGGAACGAGCAGTACTTC
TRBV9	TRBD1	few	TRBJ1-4	CASSERQGLGEKLFF	TGTGCCAGCAGCGAGAGACAGGGGCTAGGAGAAAAACTGTTTTTT